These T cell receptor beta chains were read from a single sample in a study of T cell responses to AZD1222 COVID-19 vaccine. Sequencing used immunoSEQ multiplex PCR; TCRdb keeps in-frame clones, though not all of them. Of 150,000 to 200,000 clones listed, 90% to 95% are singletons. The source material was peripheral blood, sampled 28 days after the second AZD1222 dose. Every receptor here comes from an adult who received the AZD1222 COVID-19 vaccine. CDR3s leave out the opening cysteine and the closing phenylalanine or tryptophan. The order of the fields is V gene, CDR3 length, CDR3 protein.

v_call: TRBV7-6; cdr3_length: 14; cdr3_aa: ASSSQDLLNYNEQF
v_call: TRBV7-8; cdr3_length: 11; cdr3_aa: ASSLDRSSEQY
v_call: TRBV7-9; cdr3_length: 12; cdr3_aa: ASSFQGQQHGYT
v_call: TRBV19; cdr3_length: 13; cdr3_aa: ASSGRRVTNEKLF
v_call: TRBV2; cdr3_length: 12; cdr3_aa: ASRYNSGTDGYT
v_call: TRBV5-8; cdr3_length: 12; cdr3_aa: ASSLVGTVGELF
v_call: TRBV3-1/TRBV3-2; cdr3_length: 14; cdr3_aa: ASSQGVTGIAYEQY
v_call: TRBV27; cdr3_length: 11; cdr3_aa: ASSLGHHNEQF
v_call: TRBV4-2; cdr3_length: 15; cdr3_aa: ASSQDRVGFGANVLT
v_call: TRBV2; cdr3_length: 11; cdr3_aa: ASTGEGGGELF
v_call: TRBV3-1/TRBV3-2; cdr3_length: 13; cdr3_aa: ASSPTPPATYEQY
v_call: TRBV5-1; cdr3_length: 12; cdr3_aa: ASSLAVQVDEQF
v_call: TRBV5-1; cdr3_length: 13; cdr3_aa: ASYLSGTNQETQY
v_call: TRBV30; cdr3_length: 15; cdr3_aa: AWSSRGGLAGGDTQY
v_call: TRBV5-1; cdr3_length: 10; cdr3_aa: ARGGLQETQY
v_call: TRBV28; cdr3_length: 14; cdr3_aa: ASSILGASGLYEQF
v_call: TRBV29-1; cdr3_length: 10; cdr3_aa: SGGYSYNEQF
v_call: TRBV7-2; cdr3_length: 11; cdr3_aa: ASSLWSNQPQH
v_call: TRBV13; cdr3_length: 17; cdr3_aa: ASSLGWVAGGLSYNEQF
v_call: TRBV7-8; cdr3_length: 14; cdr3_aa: ASSLVPQGTNYGYT
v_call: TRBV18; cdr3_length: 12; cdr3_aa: ASSPPGANEKLF
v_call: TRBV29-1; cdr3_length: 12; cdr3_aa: SVGGSLLLNEQF
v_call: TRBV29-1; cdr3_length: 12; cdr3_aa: SVVRRAPNTEAF
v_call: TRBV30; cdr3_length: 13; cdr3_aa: AWTITGGLGNTIY
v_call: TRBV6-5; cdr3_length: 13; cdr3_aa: ASSQRTILSTEAF
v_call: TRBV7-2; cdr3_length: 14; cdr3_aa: ASSPRLAGGTDTQY
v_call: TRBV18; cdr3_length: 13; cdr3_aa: ASSLQEGRFTEAF
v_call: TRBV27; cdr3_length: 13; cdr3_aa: ASSFSAGGGDGYT
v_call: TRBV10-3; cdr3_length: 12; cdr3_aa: AISASGGRGELF
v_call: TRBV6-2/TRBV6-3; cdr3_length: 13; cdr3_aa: ASSYRTGGAYEQY
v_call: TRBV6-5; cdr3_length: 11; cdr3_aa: ASSYNRNYGYT
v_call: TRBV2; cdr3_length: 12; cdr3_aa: ASRGARGRTEAF
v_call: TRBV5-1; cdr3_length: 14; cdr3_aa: ASSLAGQAANTEAF
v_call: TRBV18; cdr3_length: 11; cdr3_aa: ASSPGHNTEAF
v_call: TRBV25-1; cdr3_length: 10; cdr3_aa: ASRTGFSPLH
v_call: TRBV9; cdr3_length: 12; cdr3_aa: ASSVGQGNTEAF
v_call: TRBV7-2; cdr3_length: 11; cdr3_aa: ASSLNSNQPQH
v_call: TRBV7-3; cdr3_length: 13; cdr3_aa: ASSPRDSGPKTQY
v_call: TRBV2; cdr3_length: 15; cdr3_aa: ASSEDRIRSSGNTIY
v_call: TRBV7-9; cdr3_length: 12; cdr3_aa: ASSRQGSGNTIY
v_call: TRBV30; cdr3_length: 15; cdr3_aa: AWSDRDRGYSNQPQH
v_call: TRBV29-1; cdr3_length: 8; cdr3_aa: SVRDNEQF
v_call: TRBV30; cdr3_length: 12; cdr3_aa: AWSAQAVYQPQH
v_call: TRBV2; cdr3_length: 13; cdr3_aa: ASNRLATNYNEQF
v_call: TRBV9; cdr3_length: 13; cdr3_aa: ASSARQGSSPEAF
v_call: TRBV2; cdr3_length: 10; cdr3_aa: ASSRQNQPQH
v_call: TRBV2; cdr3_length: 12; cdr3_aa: ASISGGSYNEQF
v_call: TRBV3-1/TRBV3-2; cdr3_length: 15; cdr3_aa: ASSPTERLAVTGELF
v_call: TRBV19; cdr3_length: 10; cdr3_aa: ASSPQGLDRH
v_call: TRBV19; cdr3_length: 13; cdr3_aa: ASSRQVDSGNTIY
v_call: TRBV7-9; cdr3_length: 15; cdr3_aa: ASSSPRTTPLTDTQY
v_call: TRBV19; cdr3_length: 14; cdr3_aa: ASSTYAGTGHSEAF